This T cell receptor beta chain was identified during a study of T cells in Graves' hyperthyroidism and ophthalmopathy. Across the study: Blood from the periphery was taken at initial diagnosis, before any treatment. Findings and limits, study-wide: Ophthalmopathy was model-predicted a median around 6.7 months pre-onset.

RNA transcripts yielded amplified TCR beta CDR3 regions. RT-PCR in the first round (using the HTBI primer set) targeted the TCR CDR3. One entry per CDR3 protein results from TCRdb running MiXCR on the multiplex PCR reads. The table records roughly 200,000 distinct CDR3 sequences, about a sixth of them present only once. Note on this clonotype: Its cognate antigen is unknown. A read error may be the cause here, since a much bigger clone is one base away.

The CDR3 is made up of 19 amino acids. CDR1 MNHEY and CDR2 SVGAGI come from the germline V gene. The receptor comes from a woman between 50 and 59 years old with Graves' hyperthyroidism. Specimen: blood. The chain is built from TRBV6-5 and TRBJ1-2, with TRBD1 matching over 9 bases. The CDR3 reads CASGYTQARGTGPLGGYTF. CDR3 bases: TGTGCCAGCGGTTACACGCAAGCCCGCGGGACAGGGCCCCTCGGGGGCTACACCTTC.